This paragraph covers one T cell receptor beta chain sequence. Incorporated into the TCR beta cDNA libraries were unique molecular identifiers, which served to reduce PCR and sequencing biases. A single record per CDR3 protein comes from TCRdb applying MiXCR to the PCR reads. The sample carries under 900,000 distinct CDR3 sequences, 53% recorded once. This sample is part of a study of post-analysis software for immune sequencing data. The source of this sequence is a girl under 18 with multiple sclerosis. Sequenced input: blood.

The CDR3 sequence is CSPKRTSGRGGTDTQYF. CDR3 nucleotide sequence: TGCAGTCCAAAGCGGACTAGCGGGCGCGGTGGGACAGATACGCAGTATTTT. The gene calls are TRBV20-1 and TRBJ2-3, with TRBD2 identical over 11 bases. The CDR3 spans 17 residues. The ends lost 8 bases at V and 3 bases at J; junction bases unmatched: 16. The germline V gene has CDR1 DFQATT and CDR2 SNEGSKA (reference sequence).